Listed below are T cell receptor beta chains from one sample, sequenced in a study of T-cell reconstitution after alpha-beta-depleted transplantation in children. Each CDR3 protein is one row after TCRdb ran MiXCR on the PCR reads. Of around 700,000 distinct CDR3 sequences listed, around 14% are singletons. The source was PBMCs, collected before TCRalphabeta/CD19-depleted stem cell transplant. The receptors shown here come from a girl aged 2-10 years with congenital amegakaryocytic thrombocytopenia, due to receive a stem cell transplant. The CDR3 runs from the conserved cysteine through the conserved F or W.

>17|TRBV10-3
CAISGSNSGTGGYEQYF
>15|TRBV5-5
CASSFPAPSGSSLFF
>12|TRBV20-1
CSALGGAGELFF
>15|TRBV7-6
CASSLALAGYDEQFF
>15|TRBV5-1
CASSPGTELLPPLHF
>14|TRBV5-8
CASSFRQGALGYTF
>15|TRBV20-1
CSATNLAGVDNEQFF
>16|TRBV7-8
CASSLMTGGDQETQYF
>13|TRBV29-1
CSVVGTGVPEAFF
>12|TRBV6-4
CASTKEEQPQHF
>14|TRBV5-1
CASSGGSDTDTQYF
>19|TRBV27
CASSLRTSGSSLGSYEQYF